The sequence of this T cell receptor beta chain was determined in a study of shared T cell receptors in the human thymus (dated by TCRdb to the early 2020s). Broadly, across the study: The study investigated the way shared, self-reactive T-cell receptor alpha chains are produced in the human thymus.

The method behind the library was the immunoSEQ multiplex PCR assay. The table was pulled from immuneACCESS by TCRdb, which kept in-frame rearrangements only. Such tables lose some clones; where checked, under half of the loss comes from unresolved V genes, and the rest has no known cause. Across this sample there are hundreds of thousands of clones, with more than 85% seen only once. Of the sample, 0.015% to 0.02% is held by the ten largest clones. Sequences SGHAT (CDR1) and FQNNGV (CDR2) are obtained from the germline V gene. V and J are truncated by 1 base and 0 bases respectively, leaving an intervening sequence of 16 bases. The CDR3 spans 17 residues, from the cysteine through the phenylalanine. Only the CDR3 portion is preserved as DNA: 51 bases, with reading frame beginning at the first base. As regards this clone: This clone's antigen is unknown. Per-base qualities were not stored, and no clone one base away is much larger.

The TCR comes from a human donor. The sequenced sample was thymocytes. The rearranged chain carries TRBV11-2 and TRBJ2-7; TRBD1 is a possible D gene, resting on 5 matching bases. The sequence in DNA is TGTGCCAGCAGCTTAGGCGGCCAGGGTAGGAGCTCCTACGAGCAGTACTTC. This translates into CASSLGGQGRSSYEQYF.